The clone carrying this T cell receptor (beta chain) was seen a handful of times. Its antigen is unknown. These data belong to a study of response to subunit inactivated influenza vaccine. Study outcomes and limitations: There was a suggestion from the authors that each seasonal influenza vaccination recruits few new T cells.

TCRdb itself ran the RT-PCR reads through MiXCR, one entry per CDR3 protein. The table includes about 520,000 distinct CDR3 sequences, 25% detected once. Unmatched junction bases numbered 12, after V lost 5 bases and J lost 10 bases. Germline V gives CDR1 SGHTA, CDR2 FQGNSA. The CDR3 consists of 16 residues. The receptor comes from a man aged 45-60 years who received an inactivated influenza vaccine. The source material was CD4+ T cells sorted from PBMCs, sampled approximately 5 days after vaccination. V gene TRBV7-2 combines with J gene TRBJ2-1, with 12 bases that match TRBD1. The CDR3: CASSHNRGTGGQEQFF. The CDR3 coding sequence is TGTGCCAGCAGCCACAATCGCGGGACAGGGGGCCAAGAGCAGTTCTTC.